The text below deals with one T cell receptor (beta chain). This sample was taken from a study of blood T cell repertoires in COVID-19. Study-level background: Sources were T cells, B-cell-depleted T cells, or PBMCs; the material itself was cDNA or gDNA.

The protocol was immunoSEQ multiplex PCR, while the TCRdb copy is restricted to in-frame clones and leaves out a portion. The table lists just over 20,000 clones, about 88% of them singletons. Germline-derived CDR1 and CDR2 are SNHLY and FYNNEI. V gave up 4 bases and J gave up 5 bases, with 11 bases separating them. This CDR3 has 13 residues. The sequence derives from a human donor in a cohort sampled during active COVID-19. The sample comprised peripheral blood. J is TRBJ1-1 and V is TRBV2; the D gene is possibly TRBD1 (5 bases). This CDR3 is CASSVVGGTEAFF. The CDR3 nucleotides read TGTGCCAGCAGTGTCGTCGGGGGAACTGAAGCTTTCTTT.